Listed here are 26 T cell receptor beta chains from one sample, sequenced in a study of blood T cell repertoires in COVID-19. Sequenced by immunoSEQ multiplex PCR; TCRdb stores in-frame clones only, minus some. Among around 100,000 clones, 84% were seen once, and the ten largest hold 13%. The material sequenced was peripheral blood. These receptors all stem from a human donor in a cohort sampled during active or convalescent COVID-19.

This clone was observed once. This specimen includes other DNA sequences encoding the same CDR3. The genes are TRBV18 and TRBJ1-3; D is undetermined. V lost 3 bases and J lost 4, with 10 bases in between. CDR3 size: 14 residues. CDR1 and CDR2 (germline): KGHSH, LQKENI. The CDR3 region has the DNA TGTGCCAGCTCACCGAGCCCGTCGGGAAACACCATATATTTT. Its protein is CASSPSPSGNTIYF.

CDR3: CASSSPRVGYNEQFF. The CDR3 nucleotides read TGTGCCAGCAGCTCCCCACGTGTCGGGTACAATGAGCAGTTCTTC. The chain has TRBV7-9 and TRBJ2-1; no firm D call. The CDR3 covers 15 residues. Trimming cost V 4 bases and J 4 bases, with 14 bases left between them. The germline V gene has CDR1 SEHNR and CDR2 FQNEAQ (reference sequence).

The chain is built from TRBV6-6 and TRBJ2-1, with 7 nucleotides matching TRBD1. The germline CDR1 and CDR2 sequences are MNHNY and SVGAGI (reference sequence). The CDR3 is 14 amino acids. The V segment lost 2 bases and the J segment 9 bases; nucleotides outside the gene matches: 7. The CDR3 is CASSYRVRDSEQFF. The CDR3 DNA reads as TGTGCCAGCAGTTACAGGGTAAGGGACAGTGAGCAGTTCTTC.

The CDR3 reads CASRTGVRGSPLHF. For the CDR3, the DNA is TGTGCCAGCCGGACAGGGGTCAGGGGTTCACCCCTCCACTTT. The gene calls are TRBV2 and TRBJ1-6; 9 positions agree with TRBD1. There are 14 residues in the CDR3. Germline V gene data show CDR1 as SNHLY and CDR2 as FYNNEI. The J segment lost 9 bases and the V segment lost 8 bases, leaving 8 bases of the junction unmatched.

V gene TRBV5-4 combines with J gene TRBJ2-3; TRBD2 aligns across 9 bases. The CDR3 is made up of 17 amino acids. The germline V gene has CDR1 SGHNT and CDR2 YYREEE (reference sequence). V shed 0 bases and J 2 bases; nucleotides not matched to a gene: 7. The DNA for the CDR3 is TGTGCCAGCAGCTTGGAGGGTAGCGGGGGATACACAGATACGCAGTATTTT. It codes for CASSLEGSGGYTDTQYF.

This clone has only a few counts. The J gene is TRBJ2-5, the V gene TRBV9, with 9 bases that match TRBD2. The CDR3 length is 15 residues. V shed 5 bases, J shed 2 bases, and the junction held 7 bases outside the gene matches. Germline CDR1 SGDLS, CDR2 YYNGEE. In DNA, the CDR3 is TGTGCCAGCAGTGGGCGGGGGGGCATACAAGAGACCCAGTACTTC. Residues: CASSGRGGIQETQYF.

The genes are TRBV28 and TRBJ1-4, with TRBD1 as a possible D gene (5 bases). CDR1 and CDR2 from the germline V gene are MDHEN and SYDVKM. The CDR3 sequence is 13 residues long. Trimming took 7 bases from V and 7 from J, leaving 13 bases between them. The CDR3 reads CASIDSTTEKLFF. The CDR3 nucleotides are TGTGCCAGCATCGACAGTACCACTGAAAAACTGTTTTTT.

The rearrangement joins TRBV12-3 or TRBV12-4 to TRBJ1-1; the D gene is possibly TRBD1 (5 bases). The CDR3 loop spans 12 amino acids. V lost 7 bases to trimming and J lost 11 bases, with 17 bases between them. The CDR3 here is CASTNGGEKAFF. The CDR3 DNA reads as TGTGCCAGCACGAATGGGGGGGAAAAGGCTTTCTTT.

The V and J genes are TRBV7-9 and TRBJ2-3, with D hard to call. CDR1 and CDR2 (germline): SEHNR, FQNEAQ (reference sequence). The CDR3 consists of 15 residues. With 1 base removed from V and 3 bases from J, the gap between germline ends came to 11 bases. The CDR3 DNA follows: TGTGCCAGCAGCTTAGGACTGCCTGGGACAGATACGCAGTATTTT. This gives the protein CASSLGLPGTDTQYF.

CDR3 in DNA: TGTGCCCCCTCCTACCATTACGAGCAGTACTTC. The encoded protein is CAPSYHYEQYF. The chain employs TRBV19 and TRBJ2-7; no clear D. The CDR3 loop spans 11 amino acids. Germline values: CDR1 LNHDA, CDR2 SQIVND (reference sequence). V was cut by 11 bases and J by 4 bases, with 12 bases left in between.

The J gene is TRBJ2-2, the V gene TRBV19; tentative D call: TRBD2 (6 bases). V was clipped by 5 bases and J by 5 bases, with 15 bases between them. The CDR3 runs to 15 residues. Germline V gene sequence: CDR1 LNHDA, CDR2 SQIVND (reference sequence). The CDR3 coding sequence is TGTGCCAGTAGTCGGCAGGGAGGCAGAACCGGGGAGCTGTTTTTT. Translation: CASSRQGGRTGELFF.

The CDR3 here is CASSEKRQGTYNEQFF. The CDR3 DNA reads as TGTGCCAGCAGTGAAAAGAGACAGGGGACCTACAATGAGCAGTTCTTC. The chain carries TRBV6-1 and TRBJ2-1; TRBD1 aligns across 8 bases. V trimming: 2 bases; J trimming: 2 bases; junction bases outside the gene matches: 5. The CDR3 is made up of 16 amino acids. Per germline, CDR1 MNHNS and CDR2 SASEGT.

The chain recombines TRBV6-5 with TRBJ2-2; 10 positions match TRBD1. The V segment lost 2 bases and the J segment 3 bases; nucleotides outside the gene matches: 0. The CDR3 is 15 residues long. Germline V gene lookup returns CDR1 MNHEY and CDR2 SVGAGI. This CDR3 reads CASSYGQGDTGELFF. CDR3 DNA sequence: TGTGCCAGCAGTTACGGACAGGGGGACACCGGGGAGCTGTTTTTT.

The V and J genes are TRBV3-1 (or the pseudogene TRBV3-2) and TRBJ2-6; D remains unclear. Deletions cut 4 bases from V and 0 bases from J, with 7 bases between. This CDR3 region has 15 residues. Germline CDR1 is LGHDT and CDR2 is YNNKEL (reference sequence). The CDR3 loop is CASSPDNSGANVLTF. CDR3 nucleotide sequence: TGTGCCAGCAGCCCAGACAACTCTGGGGCCAACGTCCTGACTTTC.

This sequence joins TRBV6-4 and TRBJ1-2; 7 bases line up with TRBD1. The CDR3 runs to 14 residues. V lost 2 bases, J lost 7 bases, and 7 bases stayed unmatched. Germline V lookup: CDR1 MRHNA, CDR2 SNTAGT. In nucleotides, the CDR3 is TGTGCCAGCAGTGACACCAACAGGGGAAGTGGCTACACCTTC. Amino acid sequence: CASSDTNRGSGYTF.

The sample holds a few counts of this clone. The chain's CDR3 is CAWSVEVIYEQYF. The CDR3 DNA is TGTGCCTGGAGTGTTGAGGTTATCTACGAGCAGTACTTC. V is TRBV30 and J is TRBJ2-7; D is undetermined. Germline V gene data show CDR1 as GTSNPN and CDR2 as SVGIG (reference sequence). Trimming took 0 bases from V and 3 from J, leaving 9 bases between them. CDR3 length: 13 residues.

This chain links TRBV24-1 with TRBJ2-1, with 12 positions matching TRBD2. This CDR3 spans 15 amino acids. Germline V gives CDR1 KGHDR, CDR2 SFDVKD. The ends lost 7 bases at V and 4 bases at J; junction bases unmatched: 4. This CDR3 is CATSHGTSGYNEQFF. In DNA, the CDR3 is TGTGCCACCAGCCATGGGACTAGCGGGTACAATGAGCAGTTCTTC.

This clone turned up a few times. V usage is TRBV10-3 and J usage is TRBJ2-1; 9 bases agree with TRBD2. The germline V gene has CDR1 ENHRY and CDR2 SYGVKD. The junction had 5 bases not matched to a gene; V was cut back by 3 bases and J by 5 bases. CDR3 length: 15 residues. The CDR3 protein is CAISDVAGANNEQFF. In nucleotides, the CDR3 is TGTGCCATCAGTGACGTAGCGGGGGCCAACAATGAGCAGTTCTTC.

CDR3 nucleotides: TGCGCCAGCAGCTACGGGACAGGGCCAACTGGCTACACCTTC. Its translation is CASSYGTGPTGYTF. This chain links TRBV5-1 with TRBJ1-2; 9 nucleotides align to TRBD1. In germline, CDR1 is SGHRS, CDR2 YFSETQ. This CDR3 region has 14 residues. The trim removed 3 bases at V and 7 bases at J, leaving 7 bases unmatched.

The chain joins TRBV7-9 to TRBJ1-6, with D hard to call. The CDR3 runs to 13 residues. Germline CDR1 and CDR2: SEHNR and FQNEAQ (reference sequence). The V and J ends lost 5 bases and 7 bases respectively, with 9 bases between them. The CDR3 loop reads CASSVTANSPLHF. DNA of the CDR3: TGTGCCAGCAGCGTAACTGCAAATTCACCCCTCCACTTT.

This clone was seen a single time. V usage is TRBV4-1 and J usage is TRBJ2-7; 10 bases map to TRBD1. Germline V gene data show CDR1 as MGHRA and CDR2 as YSYEKL. The ends lost 1 base at V and 3 bases at J; junction bases unmatched: 3. This CDR3 is 15 amino acids long. The CDR3 nucleotides are TGCGCCAGCAGCCAAGCGAGGACAGGGGGCTACGAGCAGTACTTC. Amino acid sequence: CASSQARTGGYEQYF.

J is TRBJ2-7 and V is TRBV13; 9 bases are shared with TRBD1. V was pared by 3 bases and J by 5 bases, with 5 bases of the junction left unmatched. There are 14 residues in the CDR3. Germline CDR1 is PRHDT and CDR2 is FYEKMQ (reference sequence). The CDR3 spells CASSFRDRVNEQYF. CDR3 coding DNA: TGTGCCAGCAGCTTCCGGGACAGGGTCAACGAGCAGTACTTC.

The chain recombines TRBV3-1 (or the pseudogene TRBV3-2) with TRBJ1-2; 12 positions agree with TRBD1. The germline V gene encodes CDR1 LGHDT and CDR2 YNNKEL (reference sequence). The J segment lost 8 bases and the V segment lost 5 bases, leaving 6 bases of the junction unmatched. The CDR3 covers 14 residues. The CDR3 loop reads CASSGGQGASGYTF. DNA for the CDR3: TGTGCCAGCAGCGGGGGACAGGGGGCGTCCGGCTACACCTTC.

This rearrangement joins TRBV4-3 to TRBJ2-3; D not certain. This CDR3 has 14 residues. V lost 0 bases and J lost 6, with 10 bases in between. Germline V gives CDR1 LGHNA, CDR2 YSLEER. CDR3 DNA sequence: TGCGCCAGCAGCCAAGATAACAAACGTGATACGCAGTATTTT. Translated, it gives CASSQDNKRDTQYF.

The chain recombines TRBV4-3 with TRBJ1-2; maybe TRBD1 (6 bases). Per the germline V gene, CDR1 is LGHNA and CDR2 is YSLEER. The CDR3 has 14 residues. V dropped 3 bases and J dropped 6 bases, with 14 bases sitting between them. The CDR3 here is CASSQVDRRDGYTF. DNA for the CDR3: TGCGCCAGCAGCCAGGTCGACAGGCGTGATGGCTACACCTTC.

This clone was recorded once. The chain carries TRBV7-9 and TRBJ2-1, with TRBD1 matching over 9 bases. V gave up 5 bases and J gave up 9 bases; unmatched junction bases: 14. The CDR3 sequence is 16 residues long. Germline-derived CDR1 and CDR2 are SEHNR and FQNEAQ (reference sequence). In nucleotides, the CDR3 is TGTGCCAGCAGCCCGACACTGGGACAGGGTGGAGGTGAGCAGTTCTTC. Translation: CASSPTLGQGGGEQFF.